This TCR beta chain is from a study of T cells in Graves' hyperthyroidism and ophthalmopathy. Amplification of TCR beta CDR3 regions was performed using RNA transcripts as template. In the first-round RT-PCR of the TCR CDR3, the HTBI primer set was used. One entry per CDR3 protein, called by TCRdb with MiXCR from the multiplex PCR reads. The sample carries a few hundred thousand distinct CDR3 sequences, approximately 14% recorded once. Patients aged 18 to 65 had newly diagnosed hyperthyroidism lasting under 2 months. Uncontrolled infection, other autoimmune disease, pregnancy or lactation led to exclusion. Study-wide results and caveats: Expanded thyroid clonotypes (above 0.001) were mostly also found in blood.

The germline gives CDR1 MNHEY, CDR2 SMNVEV (reference sequence). The CDR3 spans 16 residues. V lost 2 bases and J 0 bases, leaving 12 bases between the germline ends. Of note for this clonotype: Its antigen is currently unknown.

The sequenced material came from blood. The TCR comes from a woman aged 18-29 years with Graves' hyperthyroidism. The rearrangement uses TRBV27 and TRBJ2-3; D call uncertain. Here the CDR3 DNA reads TGTGCCAGCAGTTTACTTCCCCCCGGTAGCACAGATACGCAGTATTTT. Protein: CASSLLPPGSTDTQYF.